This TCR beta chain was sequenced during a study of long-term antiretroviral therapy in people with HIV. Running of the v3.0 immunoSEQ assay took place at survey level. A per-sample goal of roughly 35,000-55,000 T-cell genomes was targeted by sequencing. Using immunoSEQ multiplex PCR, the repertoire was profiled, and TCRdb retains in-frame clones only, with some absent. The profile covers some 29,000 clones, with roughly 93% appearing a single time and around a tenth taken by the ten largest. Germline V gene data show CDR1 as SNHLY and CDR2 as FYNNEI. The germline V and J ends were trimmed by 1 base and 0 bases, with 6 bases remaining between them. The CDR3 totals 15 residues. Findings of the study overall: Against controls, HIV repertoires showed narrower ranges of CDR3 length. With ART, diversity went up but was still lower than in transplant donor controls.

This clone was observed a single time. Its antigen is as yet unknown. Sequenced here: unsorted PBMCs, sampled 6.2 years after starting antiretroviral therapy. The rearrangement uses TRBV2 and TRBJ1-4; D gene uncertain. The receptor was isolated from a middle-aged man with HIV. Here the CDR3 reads CASSEDRTTNEKLFF. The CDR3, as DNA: TGTGCCAGCAGTGAAGACAGAACAACTAATGAAAAACTGTTTTTT.